Each of the 10 T cell receptor beta chains below was sequenced from the same sample in a study of radiotherapy plus CTLA-4 blockade in lung cancer. Profiling relied on immunoSEQ multiplex PCR, and the TCRdb table lists in-frame clones only, not all of them. The sample shows over 85,000 clones, about four fifths of them seen only once. The material was peripheral blood, obtained from a patient treated with radiotherapy plus ipilimumab. Receptor source: a human donor with non-small cell lung cancer who had a partial response to radiotherapy plus ipilimumab. Some clones in this sample may be carry-over from other donors' samples.

The V and J genes are TRBV27 and TRBJ2-2; D not certain. CDR3 size: 15 residues. V was shortened by 2 bases and J by 2 bases, with 9 bases between the two germline ends. Germline-derived CDR1 and CDR2 are MNHEY and SMNVEV (reference sequence). CDR3 sequence reads: CASSLDSPNTGELFF. CDR3 bases: TGTGCCAGCAGTTTAGACTCCCCAAACACCGGGGAGCTGTTTTTT.

The chain couples TRBV5-6 to TRBJ2-7, with 10 bases that match TRBD1. The CDR3 has 16 amino acids. Germline V lookup: CDR1 SGHDT, CDR2 YYEEEE. Losses at the gene ends were 0 bases for V and 4 bases for J; bases not matched to a gene: 7. CDR3 in amino acids: CASSLVQGQGVYEQYF. The CDR3 bases are TGTGCCAGCAGCTTGGTCCAAGGACAGGGGGTTTACGAGCAGTACTTC.

The chain uses TRBV9 and TRBJ2-5; a possible D gene is TRBD2 (5 bases). This CDR3 has 15 amino acids. V lost 2 bases, J lost 0 bases, and 11 bases lay in between. Germline V gene sequence: CDR1 SGDLS, CDR2 YYNGEE. The CDR3 protein is CASSVGAAYQETQYF. CDR3 DNA sequence: TGTGCCAGCAGCGTTGGAGCGGCGTACCAAGAGACCCAGTACTTC.

This chain joins TRBV28 and TRBJ2-1; 10 nucleotides match TRBD2. The CDR3 length is 18 residues. Per the germline V gene, CDR1 is MDHEN and CDR2 is SYDVKM. V was clipped by 1 base and J by 3 bases; unmatched bases: 9. The CDR3 DNA reads TGTGCCAGCAGTTTATTGCCTCGGACTAGCGGCAACTACAATGAGCAGTTCTTC. Its protein is CASSLLPRTSGNYNEQFF. The entire variable domain, with the rest obtained from reference TRBV28 and TRBJ2-1, is as follows: DVKVTQSSRYLVKRTGEKVFLECVQDMDHENMFWYRQDPGLGLRLIYFSYDVKMKEKGDIPEGYSVSREKKERFSLILESASTNQTSMYLCASSLLPRTSGNYNEQFFGPGTRLTVL.

The gene calls are TRBV11-3 and TRBJ2-2; D perhaps matches TRBD2 (6 bases). This CDR3 is 15 amino acids long. Germline CDR1 SGHNT, CDR2 YENEEA. Trimming took 4 bases from V and 6 from J, leaving 15 bases between them. CDR3 sequence (DNA): TGTGCCAGCAGCTACGCGGCGGGGCCCGCCGGGGAGCTGTTTTTT. Encoded protein: CASSYAAGPAGELFF.

The chain has TRBV18 and TRBJ2-3, with 8 positions matching TRBD1. Trimming removed 0 bases from V and 5 bases from J; junction bases left unmatched: 10. The CDR3 has 17 residues. Germline CDR1 KGHSH, CDR2 LQKENI. DNA for the CDR3: TGTGCCAGCTCACCACCGGGGCAGGGGGCGAGATTAGATACGCAGTATTTT. It is translated as CASSPPGQGARLDTQYF.

The rearrangement links TRBV28 to TRBJ1-5; D remains unclear. The ends were cut back, 6 bases at V and 7 bases at J, with 13 bases in the middle. The V gene's germline CDR1 is MDHEN and CDR2 SYDVKM. The CDR3 is 13 residues long. CDR3: CASSLTRKQPQHF. Written as DNA, the CDR3 is TGTGCCAGCAGCCTAACGAGGAAACAGCCCCAGCATTTT.

The chain employs TRBV11-3 and TRBJ2-3; 8 nucleotides align to TRBD2. Trimming took 1 base from V and 2 from J; bases not matched to a gene: 2. Per the germline V gene, CDR1 is SGHNT and CDR2 is YENEEA. The CDR3 contains 15 residues. Here the CDR3 reads CASSLAGGNTDTQYF. The DNA for the CDR3 is TGTGCCAGCAGCTTAGCGGGGGGGAACACAGATACGCAGTATTTT.

J is TRBJ1-5 and V is TRBV6-1, with a weak D call TRBD1 (6 bases). CDR3 length: 15 residues. CDR1 is MNHNS and CDR2 is SASEGT in the germline V gene. Between the trimmed V and J ends, which lost 3 bases and 5 bases, there was a span of 14 bases. CDR3 sequence reads: CASSERQGIHQPQHF. In nucleotides, the CDR3 is TGTGCCAGCAGTGAGCGGCAGGGGATCCATCAGCCCCAGCATTTT.

This clone was counted between two and nine times. V is TRBV7-6 and J is TRBJ2-1, with a tentative D call TRBD2 (5 bases). The germline CDR1 and CDR2 sequences are SGHVS and FNYEAQ. Trimming shortened V by 2 bases and J by 1 base, and 9 bases separated the two germline ends. The CDR3 is 15 amino acids. The chain's CDR3 is CASSLLTRSYNEQFF. The CDR3 DNA reads as TGTGCCAGCAGCTTATTAACTAGGTCCTACAATGAGCAGTTCTTC.